Listed below are T cell receptor beta chains from one sample, sequenced in a study of shared clonotypes between healthy human individuals. Sequencing used immunoSEQ multiplex PCR; TCRdb keeps in-frame clones, though not all of them. Among under 2.5 million clones, just under 95% were seen once, and the ten largest hold 0.37%. The specimen sequenced was naive CD4+ T cells from PBMCs. The source of these receptors is a man aged 18 to 30 in good health. Some clones in this sample may be carry-over from other donors' samples. The CDR3 runs from the conserved cysteine through the conserved F or W. The D gene is left open where the match is weak. Rows may omit the clone size; those that give it use once, few, many or a size class.

cdr3_aa: CASSNDVWGQPQHF
cdr3_nt: TGTGCCAGCAGTAACGACGTATGGGGTCAGCCCCAGCATTTT
j_call: TRBJ1-5
v_call: TRBV27
d_call: .
clone_size: .

cdr3_aa: CASSEADLGTDTQYF
cdr3_nt: TGTGCCAGCAGTGAAGCGGACCTTGGCACAGATACGCAGTATTTT
j_call: TRBJ2-3
v_call: TRBV6-1
d_call: .
clone_size: .

cdr3_aa: CASTERRESYGYTF
cdr3_nt: TGTGCCTCGACAGAGAGAAGGGAGTCCTATGGCTACACCTTC
j_call: TRBJ1-2
v_call: TRBV30
d_call: .
clone_size: .

cdr3_aa: CASSLAAGSSYEQYF
cdr3_nt: TGTGCCAGCAGCTTAGCGGCGGGCTCCTCCTACGAGCAGTACTTC
j_call: TRBJ2-7
v_call: TRBV7-2
d_call: .
clone_size: .

cdr3_aa: CASTAQQYYEQYF
cdr3_nt: TGTGCCAGCACGGCCCAACAGTACTACGAGCAGTACTTC
j_call: TRBJ2-7
v_call: TRBV28
d_call: .
clone_size: once

cdr3_aa: CASSYSEAGGGEQYF
cdr3_nt: TGTGCCAGCAGTTACTCCGAAGCGGGAGGGGGCGAGCAGTACTTC
j_call: TRBJ2-7
v_call: TRBV6-5
d_call: TRBD2
clone_size: .

cdr3_aa: CASTGSGANVLTF
cdr3_nt: TGTGCCAGCACTGGCTCTGGGGCCAACGTCCTGACTTTC
j_call: TRBJ2-6
v_call: TRBV6-6
d_call: .
clone_size: few

cdr3_aa: CASSIVGPGSSGAFF
cdr3_nt: TGTGCCAGTAGTATAGTTGGCCCAGGCTCTTCGGGAGCTTTCTTT
j_call: TRBJ1-1
v_call: TRBV19
d_call: .
clone_size: few

cdr3_aa: CATSRQRDSGEQFF
cdr3_nt: TGTGCCACCAGCAGGCAACGGGACTCGGGCGAGCAGTTCTTC
j_call: TRBJ2-1
v_call: TRBV15
d_call: .
clone_size: .

cdr3_aa: CASSRTNEKLFF
cdr3_nt: TGTGCCAGCTCACGAACAAATGAAAAACTGTTTTTT
j_call: TRBJ1-4
v_call: TRBV18
d_call: .
clone_size: .

cdr3_aa: CASSDARFLSGANVLTF
cdr3_nt: TGTGCCAGCAGTGACGCACGGTTTTTATCTGGGGCCAACGTCCTGACTTTC
j_call: TRBJ2-6
v_call: TRBV6-1
d_call: .
clone_size: .

cdr3_aa: CASSVGLAMEQYF
cdr3_nt: TGTGCCAGCAGTGTAGGACTAGCTATGGAGCAGTACTTC
j_call: TRBJ2-7
v_call: TRBV6-1
d_call: TRBD2
clone_size: .

cdr3_aa: CATAGFNDNEQFF
cdr3_nt: TGTGCCACCGCAGGGTTCAACGACAATGAGCAGTTCTTC
j_call: TRBJ2-1
v_call: TRBV5-5
d_call: .
clone_size: .

cdr3_aa: CASSLDTPNYGYTF
cdr3_nt: TGCGCCAGCAGCCTGGACACCCCTAACTATGGCTACACCTTC
j_call: TRBJ1-2
v_call: TRBV5-1
d_call: .
clone_size: .

cdr3_aa: CASSPGGAPGYTF
cdr3_nt: TGTGCCAGCAGTCCAGGGGGCGCACCCGGCTACACCTTC
j_call: TRBJ1-2
v_call: TRBV28
d_call: TRBD1
clone_size: .

cdr3_aa: CASSSPRLAYEQYF
cdr3_nt: TGTGCCAGCAGCTCCCCGAGACTAGCCTACGAGCAGTACTTC
j_call: TRBJ2-7
v_call: TRBV11-1
d_call: .
clone_size: .

cdr3_aa: CASSRITGTGGSGELFF
cdr3_nt: TGCGCCAGCAGCCGAATTACAGGCACTGGAGGGTCCGGGGAGCTGTTTTTT
j_call: TRBJ2-2
v_call: TRBV4-1
d_call: .
clone_size: .